This TCR beta chain was recovered during a study of vaccination and CD4 T cells after COVID-19. Stated treatment: roughly 10-day PBMC culture with coronavirus spike peptide pools or control peptides (ViraFEST assay). CD4+ T cells that came from the unexposed donor were collected before the COVID-19 pandemic (2011-2018). As concerns this clonotype: Its antigen is currently unknown.

Germline lookup yields CDR1 SGHTA and CDR2 FQGNSA. The CDR3 sequence is 16 residues long. Trimming removed 2 bases from V and 4 bases from J; junction bases left unmatched: 9. The Oncomine TCR Beta short-read assay generated sequence data from the DNA of cultured CD4+ T cells. TCRdb passed the PCR reads through MiXCR, listing each CDR3 protein once. The table lists 8,800 or so distinct CDR3 sequences, around half of them singletons. The sequenced sample was CD4+ T cells from blood, cultured in vitro. The rearrangement joins TRBV7-2 to TRBJ2-3, with 7 bases that match TRBD1. This clonotype originated in a human donor in good health. CDR3 sequence reads: CASSLSGPRGPDTQYF. The CDR3 coding sequence is TGTGCCAGCAGCTTATCCGGGCCAAGGGGGCCAGATACGCAGTATTTT.